The TCR beta chain under discussion was sequenced for a study of T cell repertoires in cytomegalovirus infection. About the study: Indicated by public TCR beta signatures were CMV infection and matching HLA type.

Points from the study as a whole: HLA-C-restricted CMV clonotypes gave the most frequent clonotype in two of eight donors. There were carriers of CMV plus the relevant HLA, and cumulative public TCR beta family frequency identified them.

Concerning this clonotype: Antigen unknown.

The V segment lost 0 bases and the J segment 13 bases; nucleotides outside the gene matches: 6. CDR1 and CDR2 (germline): SGHDN, FVKESK. There are 13 residues in the CDR3. In TCRdb, the reads were re-called with MiXCR into one record per CDR3 protein. The table has 200,000 to 300,000 distinct CDR3 sequences, roughly 15% seen once; the top ten hold around 8.8%. The chain couples TRBV14 to TRBJ2-3, with 8 bases that match TRBD2. The receptor comes from a human donor in good health (CMV status not recorded). Some clones in this sample may be carry-over from other donors' samples. The sample was PBMCs. CDR3 protein: CASSQEEWTSKYF. The CDR3 DNA is TGTGCCAGCAGCCAAGAGGAATGGACTAGCAAGTATTTT.